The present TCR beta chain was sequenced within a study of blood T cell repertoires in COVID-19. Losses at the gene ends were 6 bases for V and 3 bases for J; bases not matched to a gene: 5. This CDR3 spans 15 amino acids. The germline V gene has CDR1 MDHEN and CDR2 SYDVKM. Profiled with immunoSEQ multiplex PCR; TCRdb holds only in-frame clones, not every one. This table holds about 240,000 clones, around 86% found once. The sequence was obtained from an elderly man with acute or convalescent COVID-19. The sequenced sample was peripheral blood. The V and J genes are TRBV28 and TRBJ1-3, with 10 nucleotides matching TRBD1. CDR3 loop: CASRPGQGFGNTIYF. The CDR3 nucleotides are TGTGCCAGCAGACCGGGACAGGGGTTTGGAAACACCATATATTTT.